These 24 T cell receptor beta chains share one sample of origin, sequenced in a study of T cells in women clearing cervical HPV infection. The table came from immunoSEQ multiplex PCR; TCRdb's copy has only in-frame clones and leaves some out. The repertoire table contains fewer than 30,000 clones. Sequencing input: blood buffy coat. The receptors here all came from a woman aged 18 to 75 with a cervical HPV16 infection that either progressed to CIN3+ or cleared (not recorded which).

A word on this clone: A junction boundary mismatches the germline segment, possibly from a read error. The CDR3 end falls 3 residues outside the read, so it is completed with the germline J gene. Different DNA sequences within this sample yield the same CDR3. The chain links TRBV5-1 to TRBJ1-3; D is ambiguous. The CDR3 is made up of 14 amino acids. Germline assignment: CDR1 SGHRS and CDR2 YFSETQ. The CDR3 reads CASSNFGSGNTIYF. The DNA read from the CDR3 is TGCGCCAGCAGTAACTTCGGGTCTGGAAACACT.

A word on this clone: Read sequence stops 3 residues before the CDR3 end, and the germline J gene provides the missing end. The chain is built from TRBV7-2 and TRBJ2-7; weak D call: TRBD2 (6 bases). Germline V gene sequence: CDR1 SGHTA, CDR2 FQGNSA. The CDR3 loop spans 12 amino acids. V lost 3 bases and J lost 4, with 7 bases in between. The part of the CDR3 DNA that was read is TGTGCCAGCAGCTTGACTAGTTACGAG. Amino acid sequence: CASSLTSYE. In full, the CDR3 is CASSLTSYEQYF.

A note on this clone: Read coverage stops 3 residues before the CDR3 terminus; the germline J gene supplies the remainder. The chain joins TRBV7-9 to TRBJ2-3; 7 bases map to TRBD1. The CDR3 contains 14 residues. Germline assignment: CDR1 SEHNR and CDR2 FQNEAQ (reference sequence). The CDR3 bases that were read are TGTGCCAGCAGCCGGACAGGTGAAGGTCAGCCG. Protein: CASSRTGEGQP. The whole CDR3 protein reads CASSRTGEGQPQYF.

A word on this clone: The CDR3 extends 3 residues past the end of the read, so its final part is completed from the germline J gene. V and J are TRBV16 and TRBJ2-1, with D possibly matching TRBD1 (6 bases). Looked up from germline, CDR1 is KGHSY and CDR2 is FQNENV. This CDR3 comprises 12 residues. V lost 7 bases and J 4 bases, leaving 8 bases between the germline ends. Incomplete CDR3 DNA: TGTGCCAGCAATACAGGGTACAATGAG. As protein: CASNTGYNE. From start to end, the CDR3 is CASNTGYNEQFF.

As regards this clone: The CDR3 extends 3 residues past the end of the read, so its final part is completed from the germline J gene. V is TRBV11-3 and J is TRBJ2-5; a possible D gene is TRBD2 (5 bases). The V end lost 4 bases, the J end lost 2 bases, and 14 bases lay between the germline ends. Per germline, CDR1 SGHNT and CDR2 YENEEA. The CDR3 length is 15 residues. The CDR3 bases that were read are TGTGCCAGCAGCTCCTCTTTAACTAGACAAGAGACC. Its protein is CASSSSLTRQET. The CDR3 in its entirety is CASSSSLTRQETQYF.

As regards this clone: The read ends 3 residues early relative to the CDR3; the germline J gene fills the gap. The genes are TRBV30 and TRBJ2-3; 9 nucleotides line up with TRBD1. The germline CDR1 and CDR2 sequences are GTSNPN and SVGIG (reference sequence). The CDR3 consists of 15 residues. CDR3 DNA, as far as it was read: TGTGCCTGGAGTCCGACAGGGGGGTTCGGTCAGCCG. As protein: CAWSPTGGFGQP. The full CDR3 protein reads CAWSPTGGFGQPQYF.

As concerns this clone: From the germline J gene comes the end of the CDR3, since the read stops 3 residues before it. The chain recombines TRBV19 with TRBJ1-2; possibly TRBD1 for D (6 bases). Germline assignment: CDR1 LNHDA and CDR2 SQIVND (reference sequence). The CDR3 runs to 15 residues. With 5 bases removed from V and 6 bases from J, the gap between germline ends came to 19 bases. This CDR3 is CASSFSRTVGDGYTF. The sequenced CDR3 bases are TGTGCCAGTAGTTTCTCGCGGACAGTAGGGGATGGC.

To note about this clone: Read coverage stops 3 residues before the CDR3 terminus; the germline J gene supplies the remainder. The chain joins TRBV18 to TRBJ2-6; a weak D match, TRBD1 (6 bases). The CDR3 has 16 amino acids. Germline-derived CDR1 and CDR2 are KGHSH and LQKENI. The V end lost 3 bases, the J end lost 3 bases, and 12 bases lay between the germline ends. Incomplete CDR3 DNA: TGTGCCAGCTCACCGGACAGTTCGCTTGGGGCCAACGTC. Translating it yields CASSPDSSLGANV. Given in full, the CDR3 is CASSPDSSLGANVLTF. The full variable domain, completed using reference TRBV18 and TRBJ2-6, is NAGVMQNPRHLVRRRGQEARLRCSPMKGHSHVYWYRQLPEEGLKFMVYLQKENIIDESGMPKERFSAEFPKEGPSILRIQQVVRGDSAAYFCASSPDSSLGANVLTFGAGSRLTVL.

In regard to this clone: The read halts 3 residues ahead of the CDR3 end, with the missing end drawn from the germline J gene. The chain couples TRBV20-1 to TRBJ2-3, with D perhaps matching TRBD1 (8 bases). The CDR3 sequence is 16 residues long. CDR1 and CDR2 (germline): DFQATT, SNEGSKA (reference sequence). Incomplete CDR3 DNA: TGCAGTGCTACTACAGGGGGGGGAGGGGGCAATCAGCCG. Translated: CSATTGGGGGNQP. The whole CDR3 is CSATTGGGGGNQPQYF.

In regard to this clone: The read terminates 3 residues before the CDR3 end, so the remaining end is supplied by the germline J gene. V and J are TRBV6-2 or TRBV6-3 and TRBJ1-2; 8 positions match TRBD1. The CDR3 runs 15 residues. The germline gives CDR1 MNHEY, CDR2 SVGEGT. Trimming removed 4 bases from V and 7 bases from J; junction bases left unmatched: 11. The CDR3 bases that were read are TGTGCCAGCAGTTCCCACTCCGACAGGGGCCGTGGC. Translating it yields CASSSHSDRGRG. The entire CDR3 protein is CASSSHSDRGRGYTF.

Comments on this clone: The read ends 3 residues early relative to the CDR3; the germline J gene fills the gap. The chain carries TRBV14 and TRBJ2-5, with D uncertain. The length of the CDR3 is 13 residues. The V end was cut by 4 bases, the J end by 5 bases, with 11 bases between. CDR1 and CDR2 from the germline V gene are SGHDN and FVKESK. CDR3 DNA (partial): TGTGCCAGCAGCCTAATCGGAGCGGAGACC. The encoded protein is CASSLIGAET. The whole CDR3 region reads CASSLIGAETQYF.

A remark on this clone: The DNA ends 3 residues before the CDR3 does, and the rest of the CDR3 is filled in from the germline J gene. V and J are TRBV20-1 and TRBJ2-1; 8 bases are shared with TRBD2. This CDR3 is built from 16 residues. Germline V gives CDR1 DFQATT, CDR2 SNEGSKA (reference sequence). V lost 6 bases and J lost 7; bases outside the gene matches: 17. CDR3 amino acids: CSATHAAGLGSNEQFF. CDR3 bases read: TGCAGTGCCACCCACGCCGCGGGACTAGGCTCTAATGAG.

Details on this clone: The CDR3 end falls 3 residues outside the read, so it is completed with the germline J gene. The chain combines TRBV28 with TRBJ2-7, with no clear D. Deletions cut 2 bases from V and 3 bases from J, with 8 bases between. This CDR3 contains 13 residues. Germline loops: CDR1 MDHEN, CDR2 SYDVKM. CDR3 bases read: TGTGCCAGCAGTTTAGGTAGCCACTACGAG. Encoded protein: CASSLGSHYE. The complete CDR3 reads CASSLGSHYEQYF.

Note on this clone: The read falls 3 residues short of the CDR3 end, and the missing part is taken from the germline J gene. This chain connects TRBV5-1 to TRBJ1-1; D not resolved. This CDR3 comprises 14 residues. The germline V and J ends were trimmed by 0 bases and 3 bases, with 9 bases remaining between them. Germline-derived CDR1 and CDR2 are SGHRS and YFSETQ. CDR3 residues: CASSLGHRYTEAFF. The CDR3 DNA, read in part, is TGCGCCAGCAGCTTGGGTCATCGGTACACTGAA.

The sequenced part of the CDR3 DNA is TGCGCCAGCAGCCTAAGCGGGAGGAGGGGCCAAGAGACG. As protein: CASSLSGRRGQET. The CDR3 in full is CASSLSGRRGQETQYF. The V call is TRBV5-1, the J call TRBJ2-3; 9 bases match TRBD2. The read halts 3 residues ahead of the CDR3 end, with the missing end drawn from the germline J gene. Germline values: CDR1 SGHRS, CDR2 YFSETQ. The CDR3 length is 16 residues.

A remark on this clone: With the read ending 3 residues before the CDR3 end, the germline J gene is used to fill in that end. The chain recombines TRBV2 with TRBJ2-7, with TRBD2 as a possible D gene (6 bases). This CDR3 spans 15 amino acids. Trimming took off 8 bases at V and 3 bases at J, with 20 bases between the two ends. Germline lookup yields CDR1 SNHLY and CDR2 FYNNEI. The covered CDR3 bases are TGTGCCAGCCACACCGGGACTTTCGAAGACTACGAG. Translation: CASHTGTFEDYE. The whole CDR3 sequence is CASHTGTFEDYEQYF.

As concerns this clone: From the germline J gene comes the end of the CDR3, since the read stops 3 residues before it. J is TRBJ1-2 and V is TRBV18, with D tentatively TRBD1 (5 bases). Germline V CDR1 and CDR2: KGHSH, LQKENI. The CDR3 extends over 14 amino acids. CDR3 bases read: TGTGCCAGCTCCGGCGACAGAAAACCAGATACC. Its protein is CASSGDRKPDT. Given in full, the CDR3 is CASSGDRKPDTYTF.

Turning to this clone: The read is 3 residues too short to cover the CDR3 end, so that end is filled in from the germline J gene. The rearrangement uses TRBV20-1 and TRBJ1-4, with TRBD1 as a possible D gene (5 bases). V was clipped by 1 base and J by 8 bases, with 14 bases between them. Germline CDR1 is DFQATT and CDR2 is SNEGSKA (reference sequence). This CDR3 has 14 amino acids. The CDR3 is CSARVTGGWEKLFF. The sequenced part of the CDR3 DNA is TGCAGTGCTAGAGTTACGGGGGGTTGGGAAAAA.

CDR3 residues: CSAPGRDRGNEQYF. The CDR3 DNA, read in part, is TGCAGTGCTCCCGGCCGGGACAGGGGCAACGAG. V and J are TRBV20-1 and TRBJ2-7, with 10 bases lining up with TRBD1. The read halts 3 residues ahead of the CDR3 end, with the missing end drawn from the germline J gene. With 5 bases clipped from V and 5 bases from J, the junction kept 9 bases outside the gene matches. The CDR3 runs 14 residues. Germline CDR1 DFQATT, CDR2 SNEGSKA (reference sequence).

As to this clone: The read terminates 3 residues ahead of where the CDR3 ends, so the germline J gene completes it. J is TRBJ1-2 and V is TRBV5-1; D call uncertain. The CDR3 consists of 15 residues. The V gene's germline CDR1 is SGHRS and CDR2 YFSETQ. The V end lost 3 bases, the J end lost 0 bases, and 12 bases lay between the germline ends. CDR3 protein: CASSWQGTANYGYTF. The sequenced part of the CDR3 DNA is TGCGCCAGCAGCTGGCAAGGAACAGCTAACTATGGC.

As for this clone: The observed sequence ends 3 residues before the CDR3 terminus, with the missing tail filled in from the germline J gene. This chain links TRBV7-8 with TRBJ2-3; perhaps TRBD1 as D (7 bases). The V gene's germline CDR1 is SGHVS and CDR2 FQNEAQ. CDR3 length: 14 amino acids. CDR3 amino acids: CASSFMGRGETQYF. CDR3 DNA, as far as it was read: TGTGCCAGCAGCTTCATGGGCAGGGGGGAGACG.

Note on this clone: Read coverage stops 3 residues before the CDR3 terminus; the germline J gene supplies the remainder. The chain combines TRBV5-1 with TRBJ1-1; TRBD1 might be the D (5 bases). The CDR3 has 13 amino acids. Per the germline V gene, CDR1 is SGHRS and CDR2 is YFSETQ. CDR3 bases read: TGCGCCAGCAGCTTGGGAGGTGACAGAAAA. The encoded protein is CASSLGGDRK. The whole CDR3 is CASSLGGDRKAFF.

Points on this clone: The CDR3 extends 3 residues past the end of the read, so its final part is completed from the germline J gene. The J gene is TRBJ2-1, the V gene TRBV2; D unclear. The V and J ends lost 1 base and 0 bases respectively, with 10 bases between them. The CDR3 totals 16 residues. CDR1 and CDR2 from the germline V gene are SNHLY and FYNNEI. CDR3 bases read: TGTGCCAGCAGTGAAGATTGGTTTAGCTCCTACAATGAG. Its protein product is CASSEDWFSSYNE. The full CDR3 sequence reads CASSEDWFSSYNEQFF.

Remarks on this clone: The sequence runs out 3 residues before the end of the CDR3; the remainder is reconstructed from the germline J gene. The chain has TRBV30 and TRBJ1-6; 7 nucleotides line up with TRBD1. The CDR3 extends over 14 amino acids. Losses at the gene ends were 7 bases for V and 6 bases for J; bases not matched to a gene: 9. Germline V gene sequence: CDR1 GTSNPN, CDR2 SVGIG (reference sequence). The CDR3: CALYEGQFNSPLHF. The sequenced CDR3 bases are TGTGCCTTATATGAGGGACAGTTTAATTCACCC.